One sample yielded the 8 T cell receptor beta chains listed below, sequenced in a study of T cell responses to AZD1222 COVID-19 vaccine. Some clones are missing from TCRdb's copy, which holds only in-frame ones; the method was immunoSEQ multiplex PCR. The sample lists around 100,000 clones, 90% to 95% seen once, with roughly 42% in the top ten. This material consisted of peripheral blood, taken on day 0 of AZD1222 vaccination. These receptors all come from an adult in good health.

The V call is TRBV19, the J call TRBJ2-1; D ambiguous. The CDR3 covers 18 residues. CDR1 and CDR2 from the germline V gene are LNHDA and SQIVND (reference sequence). V shed 3 bases and J shed 3 bases, with 21 bases lying between them. CDR3 residues: CASSMGWGMGRFYNEQFF. DNA for the CDR3: TGTGCCAGTAGTATGGGGTGGGGTATGGGCCGCTTCTACAATGAGCAGTTCTTC.

The J gene is TRBJ2-1, the V gene TRBV7-2; D might be TRBD2 (5 bases). The CDR3 is 13 residues long. Trimming took off 3 bases at V and 7 bases at J, with 10 bases between the two ends. Germline V lookup: CDR1 SGHTA, CDR2 FQGNSA. DNA of the CDR3: TGTGCCAGCAGCTTCAACAGAGGGAATGAGCAGTTCTTC. This codes for CASSFNRGNEQFF.

This chain joins TRBV19 and TRBJ1-4, with a possible D match to TRBD1 (5 bases). CDR3 size: 15 residues. V lost 3 bases and J 7 bases, leaving 15 bases between the germline ends. CDR1 LNHDA and CDR2 SQIVND come from the germline V gene (reference sequence). The DNA for the CDR3 is TGTGCCAGTAGTATTAGAGAGACCGGGACTGAAAAACTGTTTTTT. Its protein is CASSIRETGTEKLFF.

The CDR3 reads CASSQALSSEQYF. The CDR3 DNA reads TGTGCCAGCAGCCAAGCGCTTAGCAGCGAGCAGTACTTC. The gene calls are TRBV14 and TRBJ2-7, with unresolved D. CDR1 and CDR2 (germline): SGHDN, FVKESK. The CDR3 loop spans 13 amino acids. Trimming stripped 1 base from V and 6 bases from J, with 10 bases between.

The J gene is TRBJ2-7, the V gene TRBV29-1; no clear D. The CDR3 sequence is 15 residues long. The germline gives CDR1 SQVTM, CDR2 ANQGSEA. Trimming shortened V by 6 bases and J by 0 bases, and 18 bases separated the two germline ends. Here the CDR3 reads CSVPGYFPSSYEQYF. In DNA form, the CDR3 reads TGCAGCGTCCCCGGGTACTTTCCGAGCTCCTACGAGCAGTACTTC.

This clone was observed a single time. The chain is built from TRBV19 and TRBJ2-5; TRBD2 matches 10 bases. CDR1 is LNHDA, CDR2 SQIVND, per germline (reference sequence). The V and J ends lost 1 base and 5 bases, in that order; junction bases with no gene match: 1. There are 14 residues in the CDR3. The CDR3 reads CASSIGGLAETQYF. Here the CDR3 DNA reads TGTGCCAGTAGTATAGGGGGACTAGCGGAGACCCAGTACTTC.

This chain connects TRBV5-4 to TRBJ2-1; 7 bases fit TRBD2. Germline CDR1 SGHNT, CDR2 YYREEE (reference sequence). J was trimmed by 7 bases and V by 10 bases; bases with no gene match: 17. The CDR3 consists of 15 residues. CDR3 bases: TGTGCCTGGGCCGGAGGGCGGGAGCGCGGTAATGAGCAGTTCTTC. This translates into CAWAGGRERGNEQFF.

The chain has TRBV19 and TRBJ1-2; 7 nucleotides match TRBD1. CDR3 length equals 13 residues. The trim removed 5 bases at V and 3 bases at J, leaving 3 bases unmatched. Per germline, CDR1 LNHDA and CDR2 SQIVND (reference sequence). The CDR3: CASSPQGDYGYTF. The DNA for the CDR3 is TGTGCCAGTAGTCCCCAGGGGGACTATGGCTACACCTTC.